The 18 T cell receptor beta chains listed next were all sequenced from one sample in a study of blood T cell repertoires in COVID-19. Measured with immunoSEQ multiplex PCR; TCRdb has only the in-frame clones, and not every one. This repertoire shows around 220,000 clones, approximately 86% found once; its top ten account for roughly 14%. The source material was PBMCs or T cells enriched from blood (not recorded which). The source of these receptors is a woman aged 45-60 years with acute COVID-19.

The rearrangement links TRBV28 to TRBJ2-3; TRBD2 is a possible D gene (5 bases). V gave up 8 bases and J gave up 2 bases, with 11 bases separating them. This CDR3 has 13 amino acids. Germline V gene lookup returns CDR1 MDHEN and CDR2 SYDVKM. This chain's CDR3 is CASWGANTDTQYF. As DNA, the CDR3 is TGTGCCAGCTGGGGAGCGAACACAGATACGCAGTATTTT.

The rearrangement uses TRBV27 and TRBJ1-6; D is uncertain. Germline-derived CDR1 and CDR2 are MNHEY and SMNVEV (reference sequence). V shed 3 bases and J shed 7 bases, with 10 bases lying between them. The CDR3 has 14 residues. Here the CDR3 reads CASSFRGNNSPLHF. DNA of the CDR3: TGTGCCAGCAGTTTCCGAGGGAACAATTCACCCCTCCACTTT.

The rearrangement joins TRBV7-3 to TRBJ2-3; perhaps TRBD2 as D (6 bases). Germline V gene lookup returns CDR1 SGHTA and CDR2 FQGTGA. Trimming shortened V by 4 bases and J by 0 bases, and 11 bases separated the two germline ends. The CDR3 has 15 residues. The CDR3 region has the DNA TGTGCCAGCAGCTCCCGGGGGTCTAGCACAGATACGCAGTATTTT. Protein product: CASSSRGSSTDTQYF.

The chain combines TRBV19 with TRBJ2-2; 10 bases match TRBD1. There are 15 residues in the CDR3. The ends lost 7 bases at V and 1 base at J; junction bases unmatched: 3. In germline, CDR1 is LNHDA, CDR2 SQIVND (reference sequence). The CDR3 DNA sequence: TGTGCCAGTATAGGACAGGGGGAGAACACCGGGGAGCTGTTTTTT. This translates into CASIGQGENTGELFF.

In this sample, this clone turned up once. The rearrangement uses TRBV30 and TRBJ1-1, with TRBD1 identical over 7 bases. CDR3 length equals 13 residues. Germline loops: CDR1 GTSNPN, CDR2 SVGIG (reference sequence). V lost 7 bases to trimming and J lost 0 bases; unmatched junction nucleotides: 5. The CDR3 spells CALRGRLNTEAFF. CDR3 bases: TGTGCCTTAAGGGGGCGTCTGAACACTGAAGCTTTCTTT.

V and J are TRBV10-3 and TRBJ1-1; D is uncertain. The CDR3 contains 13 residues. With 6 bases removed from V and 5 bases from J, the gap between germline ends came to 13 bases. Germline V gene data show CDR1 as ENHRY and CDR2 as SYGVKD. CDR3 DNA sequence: TGTGCCATCAGCACGTTGGTCGGGACTGAAGCTTTCTTT. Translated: CAISTLVGTEAFF.

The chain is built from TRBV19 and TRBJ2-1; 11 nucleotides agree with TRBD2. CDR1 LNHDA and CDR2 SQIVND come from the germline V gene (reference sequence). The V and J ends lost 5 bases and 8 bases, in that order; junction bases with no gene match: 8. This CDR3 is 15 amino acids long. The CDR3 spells CASSPTSGIWDEQFF. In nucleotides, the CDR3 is TGTGCCAGTAGTCCGACTAGCGGGATTTGGGATGAGCAGTTCTTC. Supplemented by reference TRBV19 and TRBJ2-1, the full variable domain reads DGGITQSPKYLFRKEGQNVTLSCEQNLNHDAMYWYRQDPGQGLRLIYYSQIVNDFQKGDIAEGYSVSREKKESFPLTVTSAQKNPTAFYLCASSPTSGIWDEQFFGPGTRLTVL.

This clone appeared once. The CDR3 sequence: CASSFSSSYNEQFF. Here the CDR3 DNA reads TGTGCCAGCAGCTTCTCCAGCTCCTACAATGAGCAGTTCTTC. The chain is built from TRBV7-9 and TRBJ2-1, with D uncertain. The CDR3 is made up of 14 amino acids. Germline values: CDR1 SEHNR, CDR2 FQNEAQ (reference sequence). Trimming shortened V by 3 bases and J by 0 bases, and 6 bases separated the two germline ends. Using reference TRBV7-9 and TRBJ2-1 for the parts outside the CDR3, the full variable domain is DTGVSQNPRHKITKRGQNVTFRCDPISEHNRLYWYRQTLGQGPEFLTYFQNEAQLEKSRLLSDRFSAERPKGSFSTLEIQRTEQGDSAMYLCASSFSSSYNEQFFGPGTRLTVL.

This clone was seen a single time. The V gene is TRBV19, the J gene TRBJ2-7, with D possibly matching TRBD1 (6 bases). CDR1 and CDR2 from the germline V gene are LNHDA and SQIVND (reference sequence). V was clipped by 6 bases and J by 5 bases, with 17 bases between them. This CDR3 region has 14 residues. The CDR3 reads CASSPQAGAHEQYF. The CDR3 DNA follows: TGTGCCAGTAGCCCCCAGGCAGGGGCCCACGAGCAGTACTTC.

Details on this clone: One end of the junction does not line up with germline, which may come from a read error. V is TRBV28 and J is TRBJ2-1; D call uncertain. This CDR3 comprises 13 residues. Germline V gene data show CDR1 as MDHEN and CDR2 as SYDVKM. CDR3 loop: CANSLSADNEQFF. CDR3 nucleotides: TGTGCCAACAGTTTGAGTGCCGACAATGAGCAGTTCTTC.

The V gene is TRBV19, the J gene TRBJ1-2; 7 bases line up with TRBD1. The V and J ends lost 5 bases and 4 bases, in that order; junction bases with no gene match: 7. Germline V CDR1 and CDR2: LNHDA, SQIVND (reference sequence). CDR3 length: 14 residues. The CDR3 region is CASSPRTGTYGYTF. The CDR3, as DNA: TGTGCCAGTAGTCCTCGGACAGGCACCTATGGCTACACCTTC.

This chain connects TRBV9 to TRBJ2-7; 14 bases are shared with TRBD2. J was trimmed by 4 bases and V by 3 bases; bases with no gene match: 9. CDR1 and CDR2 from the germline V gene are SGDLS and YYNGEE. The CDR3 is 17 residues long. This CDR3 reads CASSEGTGLAGVYEQYF. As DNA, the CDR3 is TGTGCCAGCAGCGAGGGAACGGGACTAGCGGGAGTTTACGAGCAGTACTTC.

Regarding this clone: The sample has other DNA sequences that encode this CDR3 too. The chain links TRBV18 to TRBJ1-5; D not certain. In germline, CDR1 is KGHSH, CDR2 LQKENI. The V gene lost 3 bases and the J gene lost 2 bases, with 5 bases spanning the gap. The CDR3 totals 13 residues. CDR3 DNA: TGTGCCAGCTCACCGAGTGGCAATCAGCCCCAGCATTTT. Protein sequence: CASSPSGNQPQHF.

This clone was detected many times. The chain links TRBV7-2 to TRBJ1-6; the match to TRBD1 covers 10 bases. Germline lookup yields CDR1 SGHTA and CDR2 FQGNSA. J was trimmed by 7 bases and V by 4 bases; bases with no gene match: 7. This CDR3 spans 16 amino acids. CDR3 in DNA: TGTGCCAGCAGCTCCCGGGACAGGGGAAGGAATTCACCCCTCCACTTT. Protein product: CASSSRDRGRNSPLHF.

CDR3 coding DNA: TGTGCCAGCAGCCGGGACAGGGGGGTGAATGAGCAGTTCTTC. This translates into CASSRDRGVNEQFF. This chain links TRBV3-1 (or the pseudogene TRBV3-2) with TRBJ2-1; 11 nucleotides align to TRBD1. The CDR3 sequence is 14 residues long. Per germline, CDR1 LGHDT and CDR2 YNNKEL (reference sequence). V shed 4 bases and J 7 bases; nucleotides not matched to a gene: 3.

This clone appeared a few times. CDR3 DNA: TGTGCCAGCGGGCCTCACAACACCGCTGGAAACACCATATATTTT. Its translation is CASGPHNTAGNTIYF. The rearrangement links TRBV21-1 to TRBJ1-3; TRBD1 is the table's D call and was not checked against the DNA. TRBV21-1 corresponds to a pseudogene. The CDR3 is 15 residues long.

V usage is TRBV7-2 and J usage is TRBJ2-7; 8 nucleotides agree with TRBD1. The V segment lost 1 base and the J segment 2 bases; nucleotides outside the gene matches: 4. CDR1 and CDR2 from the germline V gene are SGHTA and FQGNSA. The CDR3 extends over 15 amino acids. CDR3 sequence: CASSLGQGQAYEQYF. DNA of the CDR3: TGTGCCAGCAGCTTAGGACAGGGGCAAGCCTACGAGCAGTACTTC.

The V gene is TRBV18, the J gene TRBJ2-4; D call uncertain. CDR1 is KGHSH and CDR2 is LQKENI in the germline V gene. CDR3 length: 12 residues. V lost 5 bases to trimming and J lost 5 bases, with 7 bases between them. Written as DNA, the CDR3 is TGTGCCAGCTCAGATACAGAAAACATTCAGTACTTC. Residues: CASSDTENIQYF.